The 32 T cell receptor beta chains given below trace back to one sample, sequenced in a study of blood T cells in healthy people across ages. Primed by a sample-barcoded 5' primer and a J-beta primer mix, a second PCR proceeded for roughly 7 to 11 cycles. TCRdb called the 5' RACE reads again in MiXCR, with one record for every CDR3 protein. This sample has 700,000 to 900,000 distinct CDR3 sequences, with about 55% found just once. Sequencing was performed on blood. Source of these receptors: an elderly man in good health.

This clonotype has only a few counts. The chain has TRBV28 and TRBJ1-2, with 7 bases identical to TRBD1. CDR1 and CDR2 (germline): MDHEN, SYDVKM. The ends lost 6 bases at V and 6 bases at J; junction bases unmatched: 10. The CDR3 extends over 14 amino acids. The CDR3 bases are TGTGCCAGCAGACCCCCGACAGGGTTTCATGGCTACACCTTC. Protein: CASRPPTGFHGYTF.

V is TRBV2 and J is TRBJ1-1; D call uncertain. Trimming stripped 6 bases from V and 9 bases from J, with 14 bases between. The V gene's germline CDR1 is SNHLY and CDR2 FYNNEI. The CDR3 extends over 12 amino acids. The chain's CDR3 is CASRTRTSKAFF. In nucleotides, the CDR3 is TGTGCCAGCAGGACTCGAACTAGTAAAGCTTTCTTT.

Regarding this clonotype: No conserved phenylalanine or tryptophan ends this CDR3, so it is likely a read error. This chain uses TRBV18 with TRBJ2-3, with D possibly matching TRBD1 (5 bases). Germline lookup yields CDR1 KGHSH and CDR2 LQKENI. The V end lost 3 bases, the J end lost 6 bases, and 13 bases lay between the germline ends. The CDR3 sequence is 14 residues long. The DNA of the CDR3 is TGTGCCAGCTCACCCCCGACAGTTCGGGATACGCAGTATTCT. Protein: CASSPPTVRDTQYS.

This chain links TRBV7-3 with TRBJ2-3; no firm D call. The germline CDR1 and CDR2 sequences are SGHTA and FQGTGA. The length of the CDR3 is 13 residues. V shed 5 bases and J shed 2 bases, with 8 bases lying between them. The CDR3 here is CASSRTNTDTQYF. The CDR3 DNA reads TGTGCCAGCAGCCGAACCAACACAGATACGCAGTATTTT.

This clonotype was picked up a small number of times. This sequence joins TRBV5-1 and TRBJ2-3; TRBD1 might be the D (5 bases). Trimming pared 0 bases from V and 2 bases from J, leaving 7 bases between. The CDR3 contains 14 residues. Germline lookup yields CDR1 SGHRS and CDR2 YFSETQ. For the CDR3, the DNA is TGCGCCAGCAGCTTGGGACAGACCACAGATACGCAGTATTTT. As protein: CASSLGQTTDTQYF.

The chain employs TRBV20-1 and TRBJ2-3; D remains ambiguous. CDR1 and CDR2 from the germline V gene are DFQATT and SNEGSKA (reference sequence). The CDR3 sequence is 12 residues long. The V end lost 3 bases, the J end lost 1 base, and 5 bases lay between the germline ends. This chain's CDR3 is CSASPGTDTQYF. The CDR3 DNA reads TGCAGTGCTAGCCCGGGCACAGATACGCAGTATTTT.

Written as DNA, the CDR3 is TGCGCCAGCAGCCCCGTGACGGGAGATGAGCAGTACTTC. Its protein is CASSPVTGDEQYF. The rearrangement joins TRBV5-1 to TRBJ2-7, with D tentatively TRBD2 (6 bases). CDR3 size: 13 residues. The germline V gene encodes CDR1 SGHRS and CDR2 YFSETQ. V gave up 4 bases and J gave up 7 bases, with 15 bases separating them.

This clonotype was seen a handful of times. The V and J genes are TRBV6-6 and TRBJ1-2, with D perhaps TRBD1 (6 bases). CDR1 is MNHNY, CDR2 SVGAGI, per germline (reference sequence). CDR3 length equals 15 residues. Trimming cost V 7 bases and J 4 bases, with 19 bases left between them. CDR3 coding DNA: TGTGCCAGCAAACAAACAGCGCAGGGGAGCTATGGCTACACCTTC. It encodes CASKQTAQGSYGYTF.

About this clonotype: With a much larger clone just one base away, this may be a read error. The V call is TRBV29-1, the J call TRBJ2-1; unclear D gene. The J call may be faulty, since TRBJ2-7 better matches the DNA end. Germline loops: CDR1 SQVTM, CDR2 ANQGSEA. This CDR3 is built from 13 residues. This chain's CDR3 is CSVGRFSYNEQYF. CDR3 coding DNA: TGCAGCGTTGGCCGGTTCTCCTACAATGAGCAGTACTTC.

The rearrangement links TRBV5-1 to TRBJ2-5; D call uncertain. This CDR3 has 15 amino acids. V lost 0 bases and J 2 bases, leaving 11 bases between the germline ends. The germline CDR1 and CDR2 sequences are SGHRS and YFSETQ. Here the CDR3 DNA reads TGCGCCAGCAGCTTGGGAGGCAGCAAACAAGAGACCCAGTACTTC. Its protein is CASSLGGSKQETQYF.

There are a few counts of this clonotype. V is TRBV6-1 and J is TRBJ1-4; 9 bases line up with TRBD1. CDR1 and CDR2 (germline): MNHNS, SASEGT. V was clipped by 6 bases and J by 7 bases; unmatched bases: 9. The CDR3 has 15 residues. DNA of the CDR3: TGTGCCAGCAGCAGCTCCGGGACAGGGCTTGAAAAACTGTTTTTT. Its protein is CASSSSGTGLEKLFF.

CDR3 sequence (DNA): TGTGCCAGCAGTTTAGAGGATGCGATCGGATCCTACAATGAGCAGTTCTTC. This codes for CASSLEDAIGSYNEQFF. V is TRBV12-3 or TRBV12-4 and J is TRBJ2-1; D remains unclear. The ends were cut back, 1 base at V and 1 base at J, with 14 bases in the middle. The CDR3 spans 17 residues.

The chain employs TRBV9 and TRBJ2-3; tentative D call: TRBD1 (7 bases). Germline CDR1 reads SGDLS; CDR2 reads YYNGEE. The CDR3 totals 14 residues. V lost 7 bases to trimming and J lost 5 bases, with 17 bases between them. The CDR3 spells CASSETRGQDTQYF. CDR3 in DNA: TGTGCCAGCTCAGAGACTAGGGGGCAAGATACGCAGTATTTT.

This rearrangement joins TRBV7-2 to TRBJ2-1; 10 positions agree with TRBD2. The J segment lost 9 bases and the V segment lost 1 base, leaving 9 bases of the junction unmatched. Germline CDR1 is SGHTA and CDR2 is FQGNSA. There are 16 residues in the CDR3. The CDR3 DNA is TGTGCCAGCAGCTTAGGCCCCCCGAGCGGGAGGGGTGAGCAGTTCTTC. This encodes CASSLGPPSGRGEQFF.

This clonotype was found once. The chain couples TRBV7-9 to TRBJ2-7; the D is unclear. The end of the DNA aligns better with TRBJ2-5, so the J call may be wrong. The CDR3 has 14 amino acids. CDR1 is SEHNR, CDR2 FQNEAQ, per germline (reference sequence). The CDR3 nucleotides read TGTGCCAGCAGCATCGTACCGGTTGTAGAGACCCAGTACTTC. It specifies CASSIVPVVETQYF.

The V call is TRBV10-3, the J call TRBJ2-1; the match to TRBD2 covers 7 bases. Germline V lookup: CDR1 ENHRY, CDR2 SYGVKD. V lost 4 bases, J lost 0 bases, and 6 bases stayed unmatched. There are 16 residues in the CDR3. CDR3 DNA: TGTGCCATCAGTGGGGGCGGGAGCGCCTCCTACAATGAGCAGTTCTTC. Protein product: CAISGGGSASYNEQFF.

The genes are TRBV29-1 and TRBJ2-4; 7 bases are a match to TRBD1. The J call may not be correct, given that the DNA end is closer to TRBJ2-7. CDR3 size: 12 residues. CDR1 and CDR2 (germline): SQVTM, ANQGSEA. DNA of the CDR3: TGCAGCGTGGACATACAGGGGTACGAGCAGTACTTC. Translating gives CSVDIQGYEQYF.

This chain uses TRBV20-1 with TRBJ1-1; D might be TRBD1 (5 bases). Germline V CDR1 and CDR2: DFQATT, SNEGSKA (reference sequence). Trimming stripped 6 bases from V and 4 bases from J, with 15 bases between. The CDR3 is 13 residues long. CDR3 sequence: CSAGRGVATEAFF. Written as DNA, the CDR3 is TGCAGTGCGGGTCGGGGGGTAGCCACTGAAGCTTTCTTT.

This sequence joins TRBV9 and TRBJ1-2; no clear D gene. Trimming stripped 6 bases from V and 6 bases from J, with 15 bases between. CDR3 length equals 13 residues. Germline V gene lookup returns CDR1 SGDLS and CDR2 YYNGEE. CDR3 nucleotides: TGTGCCAGCACCCGGCAGGAGACGGATGGCTACACCTTC. Its protein product is CASTRQETDGYTF.

The table lists this clonotype with a few counts. J is TRBJ2-3 and V is TRBV27, with 10 bases matching TRBD2. Germline V lookup: CDR1 MNHEY, CDR2 SMNVEV (reference sequence). There are 16 residues in the CDR3. V dropped 6 bases and J dropped 6; count of bases not matched to a gene: 12. The CDR3 loop is CASSRTFSGRYDTQYF. The CDR3 bases are TGTGCCAGCAGCCGAACCTTTAGCGGGAGGTATGATACGCAGTATTTT.

This clonotype has a single count. The chain carries TRBV7-9 and TRBJ2-1; 8 bases agree with TRBD1. Trimming at V came to 2 bases and at J to 5 bases, leaving 8 bases not matched to a gene. Germline loops: CDR1 SEHNR, CDR2 FQNEAQ (reference sequence). The CDR3 is made up of 16 amino acids. The DNA of the CDR3 is TGTGCCAGCAGCTTATCTTGGACAGGGTTTCACAATGAGCAGTTCTTC. It specifies CASSLSWTGFHNEQFF.

This clonotype was detected a few times. CDR3 DNA: TGTGCCAGCAGTGCCCGACTAGCGGGAGGGTTAGGCATTCAGTACTTC. This translates into CASSARLAGGLGIQYF. The V call is TRBV27, the J call TRBJ2-4, with 14 bases identical to TRBD2. J was trimmed by 9 bases and V by 5 bases; bases with no gene match: 9. CDR1 MNHEY and CDR2 SMNVEV come from the germline V gene (reference sequence). This CDR3 spans 16 amino acids.

The rearrangement joins TRBV7-8 to TRBJ1-1; D may be TRBD1 (5 bases). The V end lost 4 bases, the J end lost 6 bases, and 21 bases lay between the germline ends. CDR3 length: 16 amino acids. Germline CDR1 is SGHVS and CDR2 is FQNEAQ. The CDR3 nucleotides read TGTGCCAGCAGCTCAACCCTTTTGACAGCGCGCGCTGAAGCTTTCTTT. The encoded protein is CASSSTLLTARAEAFF.

This clonotype was counted ten times or more. The V call is TRBV25-1, the J call TRBJ2-7; 8 bases fit TRBD1. The CDR3 extends over 13 amino acids. V gave up 6 bases and J gave up 2 bases; unmatched junction bases: 3. Germline V gives CDR1 MGHDK, CDR2 SYGVNS. This CDR3 is CASRGQGAYEQYF. The CDR3 DNA is TGTGCCAGCAGAGGACAGGGCGCCTACGAGCAGTACTTC.

V usage is TRBV20-1 and J usage is TRBJ2-7; 9 positions agree with TRBD1. Trimming cost V 8 bases and J 3 bases; bases outside gene matches: 8. Germline CDR1 DFQATT, CDR2 SNEGSKA (reference sequence). The length of the CDR3 is 13 residues. Here the CDR3 reads CSPRGQGLYEQYF. The CDR3 nucleotides read TGCAGTCCTCGGGGACAGGGCCTCTACGAGCAGTACTTC.

This chain connects TRBV20-1 to TRBJ1-1, with 10 bases identical to TRBD1. The length of the CDR3 is 15 residues. Per germline, CDR1 DFQATT and CDR2 SNEGSKA (reference sequence). Trimming removed 1 base from V and 3 bases from J; junction bases left unmatched: 5. Here the CDR3 DNA reads TGCAGTGCTAGAGGGACAGGGGGTATTCACACTGAAGCTTTCTTT. It yields the protein CSARGTGGIHTEAFF.

This clonotype was recorded a few times. The rearrangement joins TRBV2 to TRBJ1-5; 8 bases fit TRBD1. J gave up 5 bases and V 6 bases, and 6 bases lay outside the gene matches. Per the germline V gene, CDR1 is SNHLY and CDR2 is FYNNEI. There are 14 residues in the CDR3. The CDR3 region has the DNA TGTGCCAGCAGACCAGACAGGGGAGATCAGCCCCAGCATTTT. This sequence encodes CASRPDRGDQPQHF.

The chain recombines TRBV4-1 with TRBJ2-5, with 11 bases that match TRBD2. The V segment lost 3 bases and the J segment 11 bases; nucleotides outside the gene matches: 8. This CDR3 has 14 residues. Germline values: CDR1 MGHRA, CDR2 YSYEKL. CDR3 coding DNA: TGCGCCAGCAGCCAGGCGGGACTAGCGGCCAGGCAGTACTTC. Its translation is CASSQAGLAARQYF.

This clonotype came up a few times. The CDR3 region is CASSPGLAGRQETQYF. CDR3 nucleotides: TGTGCCAGCAGCCCCGGACTAGCGGGACGCCAAGAGACCCAGTACTTC. This chain uses TRBV9 with TRBJ2-5; 12 bases are shared with TRBD2. CDR1 is SGDLS, CDR2 YYNGEE, per germline. With V trimmed by 4 bases and J by 1 base, 5 bases remained unmatched. The CDR3 totals 16 residues. The complete variable domain, with remaining parts taken from reference TRBV9 and TRBJ2-5, reads DSGVTQTPKHLITATGQRVTLRCSPRSGDLSVYWYQQSLDQGLQFLIQYYNGEERAKGNILERFSAQQFPDLHSELNLSSLELGDSALYFCASSPGLAGRQETQYFGPGTRLLVL.

The chain is built from TRBV5-1 and TRBJ1-6; 8 nucleotides match TRBD1. This CDR3 has 17 amino acids. V lost 2 bases and J lost 10; bases outside the gene matches: 14. Germline V lookup: CDR1 SGHRS, CDR2 YFSETQ. The CDR3 region is CASSLSPDQGAYSPLHF. The CDR3 region has the DNA TGCGCCAGCAGCTTAAGTCCCGACCAGGGGGCGTACTCACCCCTCCACTTT.

The gene calls are TRBV30 and TRBJ2-3; D possibly matches TRBD1 or TRBD2 (5 bases each). The CDR3 runs to 14 residues. Germline-derived CDR1 and CDR2 are GTSNPN and SVGIG (reference sequence). V gave up 3 bases and J gave up 14 bases, with 24 bases separating them. DNA of the CDR3: TGTGCCTGGAGGGCAAGGGACCCGGGAAGATACGCGTATTTT. Its protein product is CAWRARDPGRYAYF.

This rearrangement joins TRBV2 to TRBJ2-5, with 10 bases matching TRBD2. The CDR3 sequence is 15 residues long. The V gene end was trimmed by 6 bases and the J gene end by 0 bases; junction bases not matched to a gene: 4. Germline assignment: CDR1 SNHLY and CDR2 FYNNEI. CDR3 bases: TGTGCCAGCAGCAAAGGGACTAGCGACCAAGAGACCCAGTACTTC. Protein product: CASSKGTSDQETQYF.